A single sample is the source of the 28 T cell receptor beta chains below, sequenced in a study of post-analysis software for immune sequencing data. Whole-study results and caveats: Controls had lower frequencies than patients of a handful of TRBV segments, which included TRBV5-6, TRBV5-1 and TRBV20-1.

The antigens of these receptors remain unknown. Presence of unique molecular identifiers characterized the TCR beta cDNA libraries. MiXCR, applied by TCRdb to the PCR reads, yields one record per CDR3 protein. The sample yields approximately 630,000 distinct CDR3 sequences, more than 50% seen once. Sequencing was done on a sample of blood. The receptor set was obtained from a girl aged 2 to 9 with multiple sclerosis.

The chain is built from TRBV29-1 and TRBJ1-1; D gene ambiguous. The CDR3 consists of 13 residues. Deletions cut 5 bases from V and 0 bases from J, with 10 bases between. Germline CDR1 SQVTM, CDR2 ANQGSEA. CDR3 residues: CSVTAGMNTEAFF. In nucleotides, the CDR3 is TGCAGCGTTACGGCGGGCATGAACACTGAAGCTTTCTTT.

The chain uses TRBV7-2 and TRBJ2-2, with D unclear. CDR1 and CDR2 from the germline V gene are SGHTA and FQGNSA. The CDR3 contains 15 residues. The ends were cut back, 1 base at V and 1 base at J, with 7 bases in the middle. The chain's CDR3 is CASSLEGLNTGELFF. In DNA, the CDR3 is TGTGCCAGCAGCTTAGAAGGATTGAACACCGGGGAGCTGTTTTTT.

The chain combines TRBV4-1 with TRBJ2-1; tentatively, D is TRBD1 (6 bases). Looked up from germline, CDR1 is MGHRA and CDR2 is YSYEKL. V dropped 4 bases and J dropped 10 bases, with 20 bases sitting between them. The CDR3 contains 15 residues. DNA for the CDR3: TGCGCCAGCAGCCCCGGAGAGTCAGGGGATGAAGAGCAGTTCTTC. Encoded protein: CASSPGESGDEEQFF.

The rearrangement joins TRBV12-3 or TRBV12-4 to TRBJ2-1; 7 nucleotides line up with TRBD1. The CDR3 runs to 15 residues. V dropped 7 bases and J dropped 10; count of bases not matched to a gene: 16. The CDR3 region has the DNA TGTGCCAGCACCCTGTCAAGGGACAGCGCCCTAGAGCAGTTCTTC. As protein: CASTLSRDSALEQFF.

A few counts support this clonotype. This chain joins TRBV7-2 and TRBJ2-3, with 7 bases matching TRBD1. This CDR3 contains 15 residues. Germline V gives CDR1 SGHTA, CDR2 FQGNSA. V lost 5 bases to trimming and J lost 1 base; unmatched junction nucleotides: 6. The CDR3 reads CASSPRQGGTDTQYF. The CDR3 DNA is TGTGCCAGCAGCCCCCGACAGGGTGGCACAGATACGCAGTATTTT.

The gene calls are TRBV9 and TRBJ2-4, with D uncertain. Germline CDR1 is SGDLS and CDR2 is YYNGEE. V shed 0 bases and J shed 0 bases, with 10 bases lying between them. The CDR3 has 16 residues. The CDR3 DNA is TGTGCCAGCAGCGTAGCAGGCGGCCTAGCCAAAAACATTCAGTACTTC. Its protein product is CASSVAGGLAKNIQYF.

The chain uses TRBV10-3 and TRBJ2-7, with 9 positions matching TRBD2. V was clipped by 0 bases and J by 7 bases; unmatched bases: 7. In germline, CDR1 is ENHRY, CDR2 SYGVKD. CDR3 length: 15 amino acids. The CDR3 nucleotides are TGTGCCATCAGTGAGTCTATGGCGGGAGGGGGTGAGCAGTACTTC. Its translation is CAISESMAGGGEQYF.

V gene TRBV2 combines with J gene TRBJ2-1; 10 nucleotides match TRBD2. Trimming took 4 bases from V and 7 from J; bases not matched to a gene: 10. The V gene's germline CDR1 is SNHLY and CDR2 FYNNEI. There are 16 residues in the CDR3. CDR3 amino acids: CASSAPQRGGRNEQFF. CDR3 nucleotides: TGTGCCAGCAGTGCCCCACAGCGGGGGGGCCGGAATGAGCAGTTCTTC.

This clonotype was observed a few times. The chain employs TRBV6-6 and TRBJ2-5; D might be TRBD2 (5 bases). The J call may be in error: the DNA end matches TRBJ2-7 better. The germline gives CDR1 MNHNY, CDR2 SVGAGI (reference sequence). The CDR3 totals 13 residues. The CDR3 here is CASSYSRDYEQYF. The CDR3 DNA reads TGTGCCAGCAGTTACAGTCGGGACTACGAGCAGTACTTC.

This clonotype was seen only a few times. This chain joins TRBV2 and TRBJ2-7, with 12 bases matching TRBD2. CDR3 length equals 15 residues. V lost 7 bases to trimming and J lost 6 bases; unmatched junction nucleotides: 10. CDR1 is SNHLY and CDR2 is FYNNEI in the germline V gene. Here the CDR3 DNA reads TGTGCCAGCATCCGGCAGACTAGCGGGAGTGCCGAGCAGTACTTC. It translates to CASIRQTSGSAEQYF.

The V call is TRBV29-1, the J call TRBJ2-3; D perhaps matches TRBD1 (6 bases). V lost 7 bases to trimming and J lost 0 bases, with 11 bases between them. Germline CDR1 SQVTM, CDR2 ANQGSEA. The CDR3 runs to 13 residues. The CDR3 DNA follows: TGCAGCGCACCGGGACATAGCACAGATACGCAGTATTTT. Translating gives CSAPGHSTDTQYF.

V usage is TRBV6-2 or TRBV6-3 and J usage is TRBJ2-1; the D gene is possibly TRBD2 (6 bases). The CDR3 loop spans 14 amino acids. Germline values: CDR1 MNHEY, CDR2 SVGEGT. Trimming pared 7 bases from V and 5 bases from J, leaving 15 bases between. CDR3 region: CASKWEEIHNEQFF. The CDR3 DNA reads TGTGCCAGCAAGTGGGAGGAAATTCACAATGAGCAGTTCTTC.

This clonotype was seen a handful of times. CDR3 nucleotides: TGCAGCGTGGGACAGGGAACGAGCACCGGGGAGCTGTTTTTT. This codes for CSVGQGTSTGELFF. The gene calls are TRBV29-1 and TRBJ2-2; 9 bases align to TRBD1. Germline CDR1 reads SQVTM; CDR2 reads ANQGSEA. V was clipped by 6 bases and J by 4 bases; unmatched bases: 6. The CDR3 spans 14 residues.

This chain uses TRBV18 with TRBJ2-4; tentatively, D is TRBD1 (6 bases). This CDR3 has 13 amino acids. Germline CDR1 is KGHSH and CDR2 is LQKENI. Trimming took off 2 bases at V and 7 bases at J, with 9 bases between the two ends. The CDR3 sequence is CASSPRQVNIQYF. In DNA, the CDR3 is TGTGCCAGCTCACCAAGACAGGTCAACATTCAGTACTTC.

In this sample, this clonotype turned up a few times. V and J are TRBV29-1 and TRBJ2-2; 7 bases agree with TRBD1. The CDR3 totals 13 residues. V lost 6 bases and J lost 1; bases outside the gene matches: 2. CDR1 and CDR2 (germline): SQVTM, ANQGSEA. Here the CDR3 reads CSVGTENTGELFF. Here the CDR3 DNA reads TGCAGCGTCGGGACAGAGAACACCGGGGAGCTGTTTTTT.

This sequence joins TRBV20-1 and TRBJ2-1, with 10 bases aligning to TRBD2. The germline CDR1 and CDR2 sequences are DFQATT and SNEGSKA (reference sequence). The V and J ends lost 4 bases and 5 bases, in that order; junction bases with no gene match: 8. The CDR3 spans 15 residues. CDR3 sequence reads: CSATFQLAGNNEQFF. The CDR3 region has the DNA TGCAGTGCTACGTTCCAACTAGCGGGAAACAATGAGCAGTTCTTC.

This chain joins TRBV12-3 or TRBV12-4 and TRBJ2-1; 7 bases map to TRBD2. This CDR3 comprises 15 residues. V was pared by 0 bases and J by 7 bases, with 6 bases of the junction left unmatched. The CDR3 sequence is CASSLAGGRGNEQFF. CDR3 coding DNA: TGTGCCAGCAGTTTAGCTGGCGGGAGAGGTAATGAGCAGTTCTTC.

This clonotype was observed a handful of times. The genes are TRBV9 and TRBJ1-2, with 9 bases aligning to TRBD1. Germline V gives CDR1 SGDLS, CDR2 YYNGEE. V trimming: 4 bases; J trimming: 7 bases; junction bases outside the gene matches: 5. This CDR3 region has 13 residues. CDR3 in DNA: TGTGCCAGCAGCCGACAGGGGGAGGGTGGCTACACCTTC. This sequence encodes CASSRQGEGGYTF.

CDR3 loop: CASKGRGQDPTDTQYF. For the CDR3, the DNA is TGTGCCAGCAAAGGGAGGGGACAGGATCCCACAGATACGCAGTATTTT. V and J are TRBV2 and TRBJ2-3; perhaps TRBD1 as D (8 bases). V lost 7 bases to trimming and J lost 2 bases, with 19 bases between them. Germline V lookup: CDR1 SNHLY, CDR2 FYNNEI. The CDR3 consists of 16 residues.

The CDR3 DNA is TGTGCCAGCAGCCCACTAGCGGGGCTTCAAGAGACCCAGTACTTC. It translates to CASSPLAGLQETQYF. The V and J genes are TRBV6-2 or TRBV6-3 and TRBJ2-5; the match to TRBD2 covers 10 bases. The germline V gene has CDR1 MNHEY and CDR2 SVGEGT. The ends lost 6 bases at V and 2 bases at J; junction bases unmatched: 6. This CDR3 has 15 amino acids.

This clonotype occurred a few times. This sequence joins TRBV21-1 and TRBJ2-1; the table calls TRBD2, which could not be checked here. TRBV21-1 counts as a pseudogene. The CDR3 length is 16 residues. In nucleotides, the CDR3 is TGTGCCAGCAGCAAAGCGCTCGGGGGGGACTACAATGAGCAGTTCTTC. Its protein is CASSKALGGDYNEQFF.

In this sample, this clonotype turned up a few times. This CDR3 is CASSETGEWNEQYF. CDR3 sequence (DNA): TGTGCCAGCAGTGAAACAGGGGAGTGGAACGAGCAGTACTTC. This chain uses TRBV2 with TRBJ2-7, with 7 positions matching TRBD1. V gave up 2 bases and J gave up 5 bases; unmatched junction bases: 6. The CDR3 contains 14 residues. Germline V gene sequence: CDR1 SNHLY, CDR2 FYNNEI.

The CDR3 DNA reads TGCAGTCTAGAGGGGGGGGGCGAGGATACGCAGTATTTT. This codes for CSLEGGGEDTQYF. This chain uses TRBV20-1 with TRBJ2-3; TRBD2 might be the D (7 bases). Germline CDR1 and CDR2: DFQATT and SNEGSKA (reference sequence). V was trimmed by 8 bases and J by 6 bases, leaving 18 bases between them. The CDR3 length is 13 residues.

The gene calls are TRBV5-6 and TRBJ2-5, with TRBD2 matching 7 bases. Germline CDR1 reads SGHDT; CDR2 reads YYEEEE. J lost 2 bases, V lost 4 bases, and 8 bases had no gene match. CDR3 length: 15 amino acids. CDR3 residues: CASSRSLGGQETQYF. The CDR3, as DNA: TGTGCCAGCAGCCGGTCCTTGGGGGGGCAAGAGACCCAGTACTTC.

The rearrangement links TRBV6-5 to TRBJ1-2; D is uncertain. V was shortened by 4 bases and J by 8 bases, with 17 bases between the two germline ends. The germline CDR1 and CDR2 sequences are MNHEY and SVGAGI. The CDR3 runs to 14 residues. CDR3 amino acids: CASSLGVGGYGYTF. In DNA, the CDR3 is TGTGCCAGCAGTTTGGGTGTCGGAGGGTACGGCTACACCTTC.

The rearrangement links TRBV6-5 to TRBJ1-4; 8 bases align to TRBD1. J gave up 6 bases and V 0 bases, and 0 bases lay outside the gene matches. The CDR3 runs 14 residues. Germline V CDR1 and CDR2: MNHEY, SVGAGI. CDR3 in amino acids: CASSYSTGDEKLFF. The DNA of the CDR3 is TGTGCCAGCAGTTACTCGACAGGGGATGAAAAACTGTTTTTT.

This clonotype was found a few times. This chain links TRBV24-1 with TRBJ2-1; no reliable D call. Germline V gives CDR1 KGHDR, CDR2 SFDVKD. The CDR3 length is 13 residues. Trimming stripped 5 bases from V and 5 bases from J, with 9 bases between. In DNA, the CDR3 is TGTGCCACCAGTGTAGGCCCAGACAATGAGCAGTTCTTC. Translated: CATSVGPDNEQFF.

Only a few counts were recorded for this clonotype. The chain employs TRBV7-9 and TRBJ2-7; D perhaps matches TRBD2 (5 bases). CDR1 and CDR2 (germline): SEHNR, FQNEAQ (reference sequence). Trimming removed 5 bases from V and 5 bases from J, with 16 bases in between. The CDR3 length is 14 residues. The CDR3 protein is CASSEFGNNHEQYF. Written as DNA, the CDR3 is TGTGCCAGCAGCGAATTCGGGAATAACCACGAGCAGTACTTC.